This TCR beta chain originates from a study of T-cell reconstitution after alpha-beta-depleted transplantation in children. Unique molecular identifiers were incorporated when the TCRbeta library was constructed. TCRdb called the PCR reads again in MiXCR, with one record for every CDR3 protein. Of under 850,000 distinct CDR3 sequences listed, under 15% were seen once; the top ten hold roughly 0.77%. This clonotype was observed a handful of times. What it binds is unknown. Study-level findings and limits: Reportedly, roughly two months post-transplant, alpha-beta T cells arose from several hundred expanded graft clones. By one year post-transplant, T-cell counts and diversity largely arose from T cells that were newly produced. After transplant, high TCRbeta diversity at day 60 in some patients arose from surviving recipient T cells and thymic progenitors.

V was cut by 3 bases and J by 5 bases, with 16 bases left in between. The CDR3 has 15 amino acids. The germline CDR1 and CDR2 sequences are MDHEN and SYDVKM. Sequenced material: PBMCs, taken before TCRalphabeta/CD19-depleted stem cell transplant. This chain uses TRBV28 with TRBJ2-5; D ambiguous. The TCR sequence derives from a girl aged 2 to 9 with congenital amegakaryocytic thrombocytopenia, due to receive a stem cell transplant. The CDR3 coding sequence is TGTGCCAGCAGTTTCGGTGTTCCTTCCGGGGAGACCCAGTACTTC. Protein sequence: CASSFGVPSGETQYF.